The 18 T cell receptor beta chains below come from one sample, sequenced in a study of PD-1 blockade in classical Hodgkin lymphoma (dated by TCRdb to 2018 to 2020). The time point label, read with the paper, signifies: newly diagnosed, previously untreated cHL patient sample. The library was built by means of the immunoSEQ multiplex PCR assay. As stored in TCRdb, this immuneACCESS dataset retains in-frame rearrangements with V and J assigned. A fraction of the clones does not appear; measured against another copy, unresolved V genes explain less than half of the discrepancy, and the remainder lacks a known reason. The sample table contains about 25,000 clones; only one count was recorded for 85% to 95% of them. Approximately 4% of the sample rests with the top ten. The sample consisted of peripheral blood mononuclear cells (PBMCs). The receptor set was obtained from a human donor with classical Hodgkin lymphoma.

This clone was seen a few times. This chain joins TRBV25-1 and TRBJ2-7; 8 bases are a match to TRBD1. The CDR3 is 16 residues long. The J segment lost 1 base and the V segment lost 2 bases, leaving 7 bases of the junction unmatched. In germline, CDR1 is MGHDK, CDR2 SYGVNS. CDR3 in DNA: TGTGCCAGCAGTGAAACGACAGGGGCCCCGTCCTACGAGCAGTACTTC. Amino acids: CASSETTGAPSYEQYF.

The chain uses TRBV19 and TRBJ2-7; D is unresolved. The V end lost 5 bases, the J end lost 0 bases, and 11 bases lay between the germline ends. Germline CDR1 LNHDA, CDR2 SQIVND (reference sequence). The CDR3 consists of 14 residues. The CDR3 reads CASSSLLSSYEQYF. CDR3 DNA: TGTGCCAGTAGTTCCTTACTGAGCTCCTACGAGCAGTACTTC.

This clone has only one observation. The V and J genes are TRBV2 and TRBJ2-1; D gene ambiguous. The germline V gene has CDR1 SNHLY and CDR2 FYNNEI. CDR3 length: 15 residues. The V end was cut by 3 bases, the J end by 0 bases, with 9 bases between. Here the CDR3 reads CASSDPRSSYNEQFF. For the CDR3, the DNA is TGTGCCAGCAGTGACCCCCGGAGCTCCTACAATGAGCAGTTCTTC.

V usage is TRBV27 and J usage is TRBJ1-4; tentative D call: TRBD1 (6 bases). Per germline, CDR1 MNHEY and CDR2 SMNVEV (reference sequence). V was shortened by 4 bases and J by 4 bases, with 13 bases between the two germline ends. There are 15 residues in the CDR3. Written as DNA, the CDR3 is TGTGCCAGCAGTTCCCCGGGACACCTTAATGAAAAACTGTTTTTT. This encodes CASSSPGHLNEKLFF.

The V and J genes are TRBV4-3 and TRBJ2-1; 9 bases fit TRBD1. Germline CDR1 is LGHNA and CDR2 is YSLEER. With 1 base clipped from V and 7 bases from J, the junction kept 8 bases outside the gene matches. There are 16 residues in the CDR3. The CDR3 region is CASSQGPGQGINEQFF. CDR3 nucleotides: TGCGCCAGCAGCCAAGGACCGGGACAGGGCATAAATGAGCAGTTCTTC.

V and J are TRBV28 and TRBJ1-2; weak D call: TRBD1 (6 bases). This CDR3 region has 15 residues. Germline V gene lookup returns CDR1 MDHEN and CDR2 SYDVKM. With 7 bases removed from V and 4 bases from J, the gap between germline ends came to 19 bases. This CDR3 is CASTVNRGAGYGYTF. CDR3 nucleotide sequence: TGTGCCAGCACCGTCAACCGGGGGGCAGGCTATGGCTACACCTTC.

The chain couples TRBV7-8 to TRBJ1-1; unclear D gene. From germline, CDR1 is SGHVS and CDR2 FQNEAQ. V lost 2 bases and J lost 7, with 14 bases in between. The CDR3 is 14 amino acids. The chain's CDR3 is CASSLNLGEGEAFF. CDR3 in DNA: TGTGCCAGCAGCTTAAATTTGGGCGAGGGTGAAGCTTTCTTT.

The chain employs TRBV30 and TRBJ1-3, with D possibly matching TRBD1 (5 bases). Trimming took 0 bases from V and 4 from J, leaving 19 bases between them. Looked up from germline, CDR1 is GTSNPN and CDR2 is SVGIG (reference sequence). The CDR3 consists of 17 residues. CDR3: CAWSVHPGMGVGNTIYF. CDR3 bases: TGTGCCTGGAGTGTACACCCCGGGATGGGGGTAGGAAACACCATATATTTT. Using reference TRBV30 and TRBJ1-3 for the parts outside the CDR3, the full variable domain is SQTIHQWPATLVQPVGSPLSLECTVEGTSNPNLYWYRQAAGRGLQLLFYSVGIGQISSEVPQNLSASRPQDRQFILSSKKLLLSDSGFYLCAWSVHPGMGVGNTIYFGEGSWLTVV.

CDR3 sequence: CASSYLGFGTEAFF. The CDR3 DNA is TGTGCCAGCAGTTACTTGGGGTTTGGCACTGAAGCTTTCTTT. The chain employs TRBV6-5 and TRBJ1-1; D is ambiguous. Germline CDR1 reads MNHEY; CDR2 reads SVGAGI. Trimming pared 1 base from V and 4 bases from J, leaving 10 bases between. This CDR3 comprises 14 residues.

This chain uses TRBV5-1 with TRBJ2-3; no clear D gene. Germline V CDR1 and CDR2: SGHRS, YFSETQ. V dropped 1 base and J dropped 0 bases, with 3 bases sitting between them. The CDR3 has 13 amino acids. CDR3 nucleotides: TGCGCCAGCAGCTTGCAGAGCACAGATACGCAGTATTTT. This gives the protein CASSLQSTDTQYF.

This chain links TRBV9 with TRBJ2-5; no reliable D call. Germline assignment: CDR1 SGDLS and CDR2 YYNGEE. V was pared by 0 bases and J by 0 bases, with 12 bases between. The length of the CDR3 is 16 residues. CDR3 sequence (DNA): TGTGCCAGCAGCGTAGACGAGGATAGGTACCAAGAGACCCAGTACTTC. Amino acid sequence: CASSVDEDRYQETQYF. Full variable domain (outside the CDR3, taken from reference TRBV9 and TRBJ2-5): DSGVTQTPKHLITATGQRVTLRCSPRSGDLSVYWYQQSLDQGLQFLIQYYNGEERAKGNILERFSAQQFPDLHSELNLSSLELGDSALYFCASSVDEDRYQETQYFGPGTRLLVL.

J is TRBJ2-1 and V is TRBV19; D is possibly TRBD2 (6 bases). V was clipped by 3 bases and J by 5 bases, with 14 bases between them. Germline CDR1 LNHDA, CDR2 SQIVND (reference sequence). CDR3 length: 15 amino acids. CDR3 coding DNA: TGTGCCAGTAGTATTTATGCACTAGCCCACAATGAGCAGTTCTTC. It translates to CASSIYALAHNEQFF.

The chain couples TRBV7-9 to TRBJ2-2, with D perhaps matching TRBD1 or TRBD2 (5 bases each). The CDR3 is made up of 18 amino acids. The V end was cut by 5 bases, the J end by 6 bases, with 25 bases between. The germline V gene has CDR1 SEHNR and CDR2 FQNEAQ (reference sequence). In DNA form, the CDR3 reads TGTGCCAGCAGCCCTTCCCCTGCCGGGACCCCCGCGCCCGGGGAGCTGTTTTTT. Translation: CASSPSPAGTPAPGELFF.

V gene TRBV6-6 combines with J gene TRBJ2-7, with TRBD2 identical over 8 bases. Germline assignment: CDR1 MNHNY and CDR2 SVGAGI (reference sequence). V lost 11 bases, J lost 6 bases, and 15 bases stayed unmatched. This CDR3 spans 14 amino acids. Here the CDR3 DNA reads TGTGCCCTCTCAAAGAGGGGACTAGGAGGCGAGCAGTACTTC. This codes for CALSKRGLGGEQYF.

In the case of this clone: Other nucleotide sequences in the sample specify the same CDR3. The chain couples TRBV28 to TRBJ1-1; D unclear. The V gene lost 1 base and the J gene lost 1 base, with 4 bases spanning the gap. Germline CDR1 is MDHEN and CDR2 is SYDVKM. The CDR3 sequence is 13 residues long. CDR3 nucleotide sequence: TGTGCCAGCAGTTTATCAGGGAACACTGAAGCTTTCTTT. It translates to CASSLSGNTEAFF.

The chain carries TRBV5-4 and TRBJ1-4; D is uncertain. There are 15 residues in the CDR3. The germline gives CDR1 SGHNT, CDR2 YYREEE (reference sequence). V dropped 0 bases and J dropped 5 bases, with 11 bases sitting between them. The CDR3 DNA reads as TGTGCCAGCAGCTTGGGACCGTCCCTAAATGAAAAACTGTTTTTT. Translating it yields CASSLGPSLNEKLFF.

The chain joins TRBV30 to TRBJ1-1; unclear D gene. Trimming pared 1 base from V and 0 bases from J, leaving 9 bases between. This CDR3 has 14 amino acids. The germline V gene encodes CDR1 GTSNPN and CDR2 SVGIG (reference sequence). The CDR3 loop is CAWSGLRVNTEAFF. The CDR3, as DNA: TGTGCCTGGAGTGGATTAAGGGTGAACACTGAAGCTTTCTTT. The whole variable domain, filled in from reference TRBV30 and TRBJ1-1, reads SQTIHQWPATLVQPVGSPLSLECTVEGTSNPNLYWYRQAAGRGLQLLFYSVGIGQISSEVPQNLSASRPQDRQFILSSKKLLLSDSGFYLCAWSGLRVNTEAFFGQGTRLTVV.

The genes are TRBV4-3 and TRBJ2-5; D unclear. Germline V gene sequence: CDR1 LGHNA, CDR2 YSLEER. Trimming removed 3 bases from V and 5 bases from J, with 10 bases in between. The CDR3 is 13 residues long. DNA of the CDR3: TGCGCCAGCAGCCAGTATAGAGGTGAGACCCAGTACTTC. Translating gives CASSQYRGETQYF.